The 5 T cell receptor beta chains presented below share a single source sample, sequenced in a study of cytomegalovirus exposure and HLA in healthy donors. Profiling relied on immunoSEQ multiplex PCR, and the TCRdb table lists in-frame clones only, not all of them. The sample carries roughly 330,000 clones, about 85% recorded once. Sample: PBMCs. The receptors here all came from a woman aged 25 to 39 in good health and CMV-seropositive.

J is TRBJ2-1 and V is TRBV7-2; D is undetermined. The CDR3 totals 14 residues. Germline loops: CDR1 SGHTA, CDR2 FQGNSA. Trimming left V 4 bases short and J 4 bases short, with 11 bases between. CDR3 in DNA: TGTGCCAGCAGCTCCCCTCAGGTTTACAATGAGCAGTTCTTC. Its translation is CASSSPQVYNEQFF.

This chain uses TRBV15 with TRBJ1-2, with D perhaps TRBD1 (5 bases). Per the germline V gene, CDR1 is LNHNV and CDR2 is YYDKDF (reference sequence). V lost 3 bases and J 8 bases, leaving 19 bases between the germline ends. This CDR3 region has 15 residues. Written as DNA, the CDR3 is TGTGCCACCAGCAGGGGGCCCGGGACTCTTGGAGGCTACACCTTC. It specifies CATSRGPGTLGGYTF. The whole variable domain, remainder taken from reference TRBV15 and TRBJ1-2, is DAMVIQNPRYQVTQFGKPVTLSCSQTLNHNVMYWYQQKSSQAPKLLFHYYDKDFNNEADTPDNFQSRRPNTSFCFLDIRSPGLGDTAMYLCATSRGPGTLGGYTFGSGTRLTVV.

This clone was observed a single time. The chain joins TRBV29-1 to TRBJ2-6; the D is unclear. The CDR3 has 12 residues. Germline V gives CDR1 SQVTM, CDR2 ANQGSEA. The ends were cut back, 5 bases at V and 4 bases at J, with 6 bases in the middle. The CDR3 protein is CSVKSGANVLTF. DNA of the CDR3: TGCAGCGTTAAGTCCGGGGCCAACGTCCTGACTTTC. Supplemented by reference TRBV29-1 and TRBJ2-6, the full variable domain reads SAVISQKPSRDICQRGTSLTIQCQVDSQVTMMFWYRQQPGQSLTLIATANQGSEATYESGFVIDKFPISRPNLTFSTLTVSNMSPEDSSIYLCSVKSGANVLTFGAGSRLTVL.

The CDR3 loop reads CASSIRQGEQYF. CDR3 nucleotides: TGTGCCAGTAGTATACGTCAAGGCGAGCAGTACTTC. The J gene is TRBJ2-7, the V gene TRBV19; D is unresolved. Trimming took off 2 bases at V and 6 bases at J, with 8 bases between the two ends. CDR3 length: 12 amino acids. Germline CDR1 LNHDA, CDR2 SQIVND (reference sequence).

Written as DNA, the CDR3 is TGTGCCAGCAGTTTATCGGTCCCTTACAATGAGCAGTTCTTC. This encodes CASSLSVPYNEQFF. The genes are TRBV27 and TRBJ2-1; D is unresolved. Germline V gene data show CDR1 as MNHEY and CDR2 as SMNVEV (reference sequence). The CDR3 covers 14 residues. Trimming took 0 bases from V and 4 from J, leaving 7 bases between them.